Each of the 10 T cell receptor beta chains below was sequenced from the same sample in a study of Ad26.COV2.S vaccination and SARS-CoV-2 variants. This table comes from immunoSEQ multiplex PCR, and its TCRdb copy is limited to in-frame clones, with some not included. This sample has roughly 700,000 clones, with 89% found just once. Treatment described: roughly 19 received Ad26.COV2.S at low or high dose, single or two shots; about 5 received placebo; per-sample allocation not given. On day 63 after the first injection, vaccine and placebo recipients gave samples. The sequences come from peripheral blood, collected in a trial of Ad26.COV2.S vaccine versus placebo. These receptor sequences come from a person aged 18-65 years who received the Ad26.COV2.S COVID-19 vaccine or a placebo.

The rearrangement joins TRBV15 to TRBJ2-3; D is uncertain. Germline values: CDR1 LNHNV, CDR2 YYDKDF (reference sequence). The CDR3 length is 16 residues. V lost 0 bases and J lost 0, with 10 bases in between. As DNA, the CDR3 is TGTGCCACCAGCAGAGATATAGCCCCTAGCACAGATACGCAGTATTTT. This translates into CATSRDIAPSTDTQYF.

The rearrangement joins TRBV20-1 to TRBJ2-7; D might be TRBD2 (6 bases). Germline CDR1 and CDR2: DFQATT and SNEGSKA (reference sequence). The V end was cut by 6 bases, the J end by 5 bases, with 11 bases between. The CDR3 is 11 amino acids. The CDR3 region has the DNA TGCAGTGCCCCGGGACTCGACGAGCAGTACTTC. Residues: CSAPGLDEQYF.

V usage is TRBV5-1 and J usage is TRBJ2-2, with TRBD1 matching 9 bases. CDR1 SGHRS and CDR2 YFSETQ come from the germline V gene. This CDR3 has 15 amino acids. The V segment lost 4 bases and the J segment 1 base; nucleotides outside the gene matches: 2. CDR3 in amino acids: CASSTGQGNTGELFF. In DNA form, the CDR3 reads TGCGCCAGCAGCACGGGACAGGGGAACACCGGGGAGCTGTTTTTT.

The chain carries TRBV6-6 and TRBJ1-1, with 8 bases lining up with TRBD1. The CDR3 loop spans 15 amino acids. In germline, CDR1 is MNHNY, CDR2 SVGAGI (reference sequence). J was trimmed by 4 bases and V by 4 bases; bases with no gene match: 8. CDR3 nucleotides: TGTGCCAGCAGTTTACCTCCGGGACAGGTCACTGAAGCTTTCTTT. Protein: CASSLPPGQVTEAFF.

The CDR3 DNA is TGCGCCAGCAGCTTGGGGGACAGGACGAACACTGAAGCTTTCTTT. Translation gives CASSLGDRTNTEAFF. The rearrangement joins TRBV5-1 to TRBJ1-1; 8 bases line up with TRBD1. CDR3 size: 15 residues. Germline V gives CDR1 SGHRS, CDR2 YFSETQ. The V and J ends lost 0 bases and 1 base, in that order; junction bases with no gene match: 2. The complete variable domain, with remaining parts taken from reference TRBV5-1 and TRBJ1-1, reads KAGVTQTPRYLIKTRGQQVTLSCSPISGHRSVSWYQQTPGQGLQFLFEYFSETQRNKGNFPGRFSGRQFSNSRSEMNVSTLELGDSALYLCASSLGDRTNTEAFFGQGTRLTVV.

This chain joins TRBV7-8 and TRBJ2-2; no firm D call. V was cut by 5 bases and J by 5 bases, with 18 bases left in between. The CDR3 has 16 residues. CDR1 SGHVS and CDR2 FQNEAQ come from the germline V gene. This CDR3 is CASSKGSQTGTGELFF. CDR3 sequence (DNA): TGTGCCAGCAGCAAAGGCAGCCAGACTGGAACCGGGGAGCTGTTTTTT. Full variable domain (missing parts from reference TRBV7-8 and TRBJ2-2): GAGVSQSPRYKVAKRGQDVALRCDPISGHVSLFWYQQALGQGPEFLTYFQNEAQLDKSGLPSDRFFAERPEGSVSTLKIQRTQQEDSAVYLCASSKGSQTGTGELFFGEGSRLTVL.

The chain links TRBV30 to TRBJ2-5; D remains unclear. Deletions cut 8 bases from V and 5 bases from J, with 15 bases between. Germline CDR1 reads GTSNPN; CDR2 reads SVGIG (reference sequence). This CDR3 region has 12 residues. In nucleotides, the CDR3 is TGTGCCGGTAGAAGGGTAGGGGAGACCCAGTACTTC. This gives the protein CAGRRVGETQYF.

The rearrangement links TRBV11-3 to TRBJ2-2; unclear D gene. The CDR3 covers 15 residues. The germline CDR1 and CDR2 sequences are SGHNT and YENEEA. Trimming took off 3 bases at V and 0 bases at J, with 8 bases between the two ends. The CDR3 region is CASSFGYANTGELFF. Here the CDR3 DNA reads TGTGCCAGCAGCTTCGGTTACGCGAACACCGGGGAGCTGTTTTTT.

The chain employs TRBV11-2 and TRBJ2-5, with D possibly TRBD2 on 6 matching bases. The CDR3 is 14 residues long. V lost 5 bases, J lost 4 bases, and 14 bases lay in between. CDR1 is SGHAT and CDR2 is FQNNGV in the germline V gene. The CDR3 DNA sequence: TGTGCCAGCAGCGAAGGCGGGGCCCCAGAGACCCAGTACTTC. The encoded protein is CASSEGGAPETQYF.

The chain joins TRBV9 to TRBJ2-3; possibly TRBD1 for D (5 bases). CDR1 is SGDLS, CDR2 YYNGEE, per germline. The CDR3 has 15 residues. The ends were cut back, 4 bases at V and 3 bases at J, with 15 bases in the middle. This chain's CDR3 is CASSTFWGRTDTQYF. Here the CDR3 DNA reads TGTGCCAGCAGCACCTTTTGGGGCCGTACAGATACGCAGTATTTT.